This T cell receptor (beta chain) was captured in a study of cytomegalovirus exposure and HLA in healthy donors. The PCR employed 60 Vbeta primers together with 13 Jbeta primers. The protocol was immunoSEQ multiplex PCR, while the TCRdb copy is restricted to in-frame clones and leaves out a portion. Of around 180,000 clones in the sample, roughly 85% were seen once. In germline, CDR1 is LNHDA, CDR2 SQIVND (reference sequence). V lost 8 bases and J 0 bases, leaving 17 bases between the germline ends. This CDR3 has 16 residues. Sequencing used PBMCs. This clonotype was obtained from a boy between 2 and 10 years old in good health and CMV-seronegative. V gene TRBV19 combines with J gene TRBJ2-1; D is possibly TRBD2 (6 bases). The CDR3 bases are TGTGCCAGTCAGTCCCTAGCGCACAGCTCCTACAATGAGCAGTTCTTC. Translation: CASQSLAHSSYNEQFF.